A single sample is the source of the 17 T cell receptor beta chains below, sequenced in a study of cytomegalovirus exposure and HLA in healthy donors. The data were produced by immunoSEQ multiplex PCR, yet TCRdb's version contains in-frame clones alone and is incomplete. Among 250,000 to 300,000 clones listed, almost 90% were seen once. The sequenced sample was PBMCs. The receptor set was obtained from a woman aged 18-29 years in good health and CMV-seronegative.

V is TRBV6-1 and J is TRBJ2-2; 9 bases agree with TRBD1. After removal of 4 bases from V and 1 base from J, the junction contained 4 bases not matched to a gene. The CDR3 has 16 amino acids. CDR1 is MNHNS, CDR2 SASEGT, per germline. For the CDR3, the DNA is TGTGCCAGCAGTGCCTCGGACAGGGGGAACACCGGGGAGCTGTTTTTT. This sequence encodes CASSASDRGNTGELFF.

The genes are TRBV30 and TRBJ2-6; 9 bases match TRBD1. The CDR3 spans 14 residues. CDR1 is GTSNPN and CDR2 is SVGIG in the germline V gene (reference sequence). Trimming at V came to 8 bases and at J to 11 bases, leaving 13 bases not matched to a gene. CDR3: CAGDAGQGVHVLTF. CDR3 sequence (DNA): TGTGCCGGCGATGCGGGACAGGGTGTCCACGTCCTGACTTTC. Looking up the rest from reference TRBV30 and TRBJ2-6 gives the full variable domain: SQTIHQWPATLVQPVGSPLSLECTVEGTSNPNLYWYRQAAGRGLQLLFYSVGIGQISSEVPQNLSASRPQDRQFILSSKKLLLSDSGFYLCAGDAGQGVHVLTFGAGSRLTVL.

This clone was observed a single time. V gene TRBV5-1 combines with J gene TRBJ2-5, with 9 bases that match TRBD1. The CDR3 has 15 residues. In germline, CDR1 is SGHRS, CDR2 YFSETQ. V was pared by 3 bases and J by 5 bases, with 8 bases of the junction left unmatched. CDR3 amino acids: CASSSAGTGRETQYF. In DNA, the CDR3 is TGCGCCAGCAGCTCAGCCGGGACAGGGAGGGAGACCCAGTACTTC. Full variable domain (rest looked up from reference TRBV5-1 and TRBJ2-5): KAGVTQTPRYLIKTRGQQVTLSCSPISGHRSVSWYQQTPGQGLQFLFEYFSETQRNKGNFPGRFSGRQFSNSRSEMNVSTLELGDSALYLCASSSAGTGRETQYFGPGTRLLVL.

The rearrangement uses TRBV6-6 and TRBJ2-7, with 9 bases aligning to TRBD1. The V gene end was trimmed by 6 bases and the J gene end by 5 bases; junction bases not matched to a gene: 2. This CDR3 region has 12 residues. From germline, CDR1 is MNHNY and CDR2 SVGAGI (reference sequence). Written as DNA, the CDR3 is TGTGCCAGCAGACGGACAGGGGACGAGCAGTACTTC. Its translation is CASRRTGDEQYF.

The chain uses TRBV7-9 and TRBJ1-5, with a tentative D call TRBD1 (5 bases). V lost 1 base and J 15 bases, leaving 13 bases between the germline ends. Germline CDR1 reads SEHNR; CDR2 reads FQNEAQ (reference sequence). This CDR3 is 12 amino acids long. The CDR3 sequence is CASSLGPDGGHF. DNA for the CDR3: TGTGCCAGCAGCTTAGGACCTGACGGGGGGCATTTT.

The V and J genes are TRBV4-1 and TRBJ2-2; 8 positions match TRBD2. CDR3 length: 15 residues. The trim removed 4 bases at V and 4 bases at J, leaving 5 bases unmatched. Germline V gives CDR1 MGHRA, CDR2 YSYEKL. The CDR3 here is CASSLDGGGTGELFF. DNA of the CDR3: TGCGCCAGCAGCCTGGACGGGGGGGGCACCGGGGAGCTGTTTTTT.

This clone occurred a few times. The rearrangement joins TRBV11-2 to TRBJ1-2; TRBD1 is a possible D gene (5 bases). Germline values: CDR1 SGHAT, CDR2 FQNNGV. V was pared by 5 bases and J by 1 base, with 8 bases between. The CDR3 consists of 13 residues. The CDR3 sequence: CASSPGGNYGYTF. The CDR3 DNA follows: TGTGCCAGCAGCCCGGGGGGTAACTATGGCTACACCTTC.

The gene calls are TRBV27 and TRBJ2-7; weak D call: TRBD1 (6 bases). Germline V lookup: CDR1 MNHEY, CDR2 SMNVEV (reference sequence). This CDR3 has 16 residues. The V end lost 3 bases, the J end lost 4 bases, and 19 bases lay between the germline ends. For the CDR3, the DNA is TGTGCCAGCAGTTTTAGTTTAGGGACACGCTTGTACGAGCAGTACTTC. Its translation: CASSFSLGTRLYEQYF.

This clone was counted once. The gene calls are TRBV19 and TRBJ2-2; D might be TRBD2 (6 bases). Germline values: CDR1 LNHDA, CDR2 SQIVND (reference sequence). V lost 3 bases, J lost 5 bases, and 10 bases lay in between. CDR3 length equals 14 residues. The CDR3 loop is CASSMGGDTGELFF. In nucleotides, the CDR3 is TGTGCCAGTAGTATGGGCGGGGATACCGGGGAGCTGTTTTTT.

This clone has just one count. This chain uses TRBV7-9 with TRBJ2-2, with TRBD2 matching 10 bases. The V and J ends lost 5 bases and 6 bases, in that order; junction bases with no gene match: 3. Germline CDR1 SEHNR, CDR2 FQNEAQ (reference sequence). CDR3 length: 14 residues. CDR3 in amino acids: CASSTSGVPGELFF. The CDR3 coding sequence is TGTGCCAGCAGCACTAGCGGGGTGCCCGGGGAGCTGTTTTTT.

The CDR3 region has the DNA TGTGCCAGCAGCTTACTGGAGGCCCAGTACTTC. It translates to CASSLLEAQYF. The rearrangement joins TRBV7-2 to TRBJ2-5, with a possible D match to TRBD2 (5 bases). Germline V gene sequence: CDR1 SGHTA, CDR2 FQGNSA. Trimming removed 2 bases from V and 9 bases from J, with 7 bases in between. There are 11 residues in the CDR3.

The chain employs TRBV7-2 and TRBJ2-7, with D perhaps matching TRBD1 (5 bases). The V gene lost 1 base and the J gene lost 1 base, with 11 bases spanning the gap. Looked up from germline, CDR1 is SGHTA and CDR2 is FQGNSA. The CDR3 is 15 amino acids. The CDR3 sequence is CASSLVSGLSYEQYF. CDR3 coding DNA: TGTGCCAGCAGCTTAGTATCAGGGCTATCCTACGAGCAGTACTTC.

The genes are TRBV5-1 and TRBJ1-1; 7 nucleotides match TRBD1. Germline CDR1 SGHRS, CDR2 YFSETQ. V shed 0 bases and J 1 base; nucleotides not matched to a gene: 3. This CDR3 contains 15 residues. CDR3 nucleotides: TGCGCCAGCAGCTTGGGGGGGACAGCGAACACTGAAGCTTTCTTT. Its protein is CASSLGGTANTEAFF.

The chain joins TRBV28 to TRBJ2-2; 7 bases match TRBD1. J lost 0 bases, V lost 5 bases, and 6 bases had no gene match. This CDR3 comprises 16 residues. Germline lookup yields CDR1 MDHEN and CDR2 SYDVKM. The CDR3 DNA reads TGTGCCAGCAGTCCGACCGGGACAGCGAACACCGGGGAGCTGTTTTTT. Its translation is CASSPTGTANTGELFF.

Turning to this clone: Other DNA sequences within the sample encode an identical CDR3. This sequence joins TRBV2 and TRBJ2-1; D not certain. Trimming removed 6 bases from V and 6 bases from J, with 6 bases in between. There are 11 residues in the CDR3. CDR1 is SNHLY and CDR2 is FYNNEI in the germline V gene. The CDR3 spells CASSAGNEQFF. CDR3 DNA sequence: TGTGCCAGCAGCGCAGGCAATGAGCAGTTCTTC.

The J gene is TRBJ2-3, the V gene TRBV15; tentatively, D is TRBD2 (6 bases). CDR3 length equals 14 residues. CDR1 and CDR2 from the germline V gene are LNHNV and YYDKDF (reference sequence). Trimming pared 5 bases from V and 2 bases from J, leaving 11 bases between. The CDR3 region is CATSPRGLTDTQYF. DNA for the CDR3: TGTGCCACCAGCCCGCGGGGCCTCACAGATACGCAGTATTTT.

The chain is built from TRBV5-1 and TRBJ2-5; D possibly corresponds to TRBD1 (5 bases). The germline V and J ends were trimmed by 2 bases and 1 base, with 12 bases remaining between them. Germline V lookup: CDR1 SGHRS, CDR2 YFSETQ. This CDR3 is built from 15 residues. CDR3 sequence (DNA): TGCGCCAGCAGCTTTACAGGTGCAGTCCAAGAGACCCAGTACTTC. Residues: CASSFTGAVQETQYF.